A selection of T cell receptor beta chains follows, all from one sample in a study of T cell repertoires in cytomegalovirus infection. TCRdb fed the reads into MiXCR, producing one record per CDR3 protein. Of 650,000 to 900,000 distinct CDR3 sequences listed, approximately 29% are singletons. These TCRs' antigens remain unknown. The sample here was cultured CD8+ T cells from PBMCs, taken from culture after CMV antigen stimulation. These TCRs come from a human donor in good health (CMV status not recorded). Some clones in this sample may be carry-over from other donors' samples. The CDR3 runs from the conserved cysteine through the conserved F or W. D genes are given only for firm matches. Not all rows give a size; the values are once, few, many and, for expanded clones, a class.

j_call: TRBJ2-2; clone_size: few; v_call: TRBV14; d_call: -; cdr3_aa: CASSQGGIGELFF; cdr3_nt: TGTGCCAGCAGCCAAGGAGGGATCGGGGAGCTGTTTTTT
j_call: TRBJ1-2; clone_size: -; v_call: TRBV27; d_call: -; cdr3_aa: CASRDSQREGYTF; cdr3_nt: TGTGCCAGCAGGGACAGCCAGAGGGAGGGCTACACCTTC
j_call: TRBJ2-2; clone_size: -; v_call: TRBV7-4; d_call: -; cdr3_aa: CASSPAGYPGELFF; cdr3_nt: TGTGCCAGCAGCCCCGCAGGGTATCCCGGGGAGCTGTTTTTT
j_call: TRBJ1-2; clone_size: -; v_call: TRBV7-6; d_call: -; cdr3_aa: CASSLAAGEGYGYTF; cdr3_nt: TGTGCCAGCAGCTTAGCGGCAGGGGAGGGATATGGCTACACCTTC
j_call: TRBJ2-3; clone_size: -; v_call: TRBV9; d_call: -; cdr3_aa: CASSVLRGGDTQYF; cdr3_nt: TGTGCCAGCAGCGTCCTAAGAGGGGGAGATACGCAGTATTTT
j_call: TRBJ2-1; clone_size: -; v_call: TRBV9; d_call: TRBD1; cdr3_aa: CASTDETGGRQGQFF; cdr3_nt: TGTGCCAGCACCGACGAGACAGGGGGACGCCAGGGGCAGTTCTTC
j_call: TRBJ2-1; clone_size: -; v_call: TRBV27; d_call: TRBD2; cdr3_aa: CASTRTSSYNEQFF; cdr3_nt: TGTGCCAGCACCCGGACTAGCTCCTACAATGAGCAGTTCTTC
j_call: TRBJ2-3; clone_size: few; v_call: TRBV27; d_call: TRBD2; cdr3_aa: CASSSGLAGGRVVADTQYF; cdr3_nt: TGTGCCAGCAGTTCGGGACTAGCGGGGGGCCGGGTTGTTGCGGATACGCAGTATTTT
j_call: TRBJ2-6; clone_size: -; v_call: TRBV6-1; d_call: -; cdr3_aa: CASSEAPFGDSGANVLTF; cdr3_nt: TGTGCCAGCAGTGAAGCTCCCTTTGGGGACTCTGGGGCCAACGTCCTGACTTTC
j_call: TRBJ2-5; clone_size: -; v_call: TRBV7-8; d_call: -; cdr3_aa: CASSLYSPQETQYF; cdr3_nt: TGTGCCAGCAGCTTATATTCTCCTCAAGAGACCCAGTACTTC
j_call: TRBJ1-6; clone_size: -; v_call: TRBV6-6; d_call: -; cdr3_aa: CASSYSLGANSPLHF; cdr3_nt: TGTGCCAGCAGTTACTCGTTAGGGGCTAATTCACCCCTCCACTTT
j_call: TRBJ1-2; clone_size: -; v_call: TRBV14; d_call: -; cdr3_aa: CATTTAGGYTF; cdr3_nt: TGTGCCACCACGACAGCGGGCGGCTACACCTTC
j_call: TRBJ1-1; clone_size: -; v_call: TRBV12-3/TRBV12-4; d_call: -; cdr3_aa: CASSFGGLPFF; cdr3_nt: TGTGCCAGCAGTTTTGGGGGACTGCCTTTCTTT
j_call: TRBJ1-2; clone_size: few; v_call: TRBV27; d_call: TRBD1; cdr3_aa: CASSLFGIRDRIERGYTF; cdr3_nt: TGTGCCAGCAGTTTATTCGGCATAAGGGACAGGATTGAACGAGGCTACACCTTC
j_call: TRBJ2-7; clone_size: few; v_call: TRBV7-6; d_call: -; cdr3_aa: CASSLAEFAGGEQYF; cdr3_nt: TGTGCCAGCAGCTTAGCCGAATTCGCCGGGGGCGAGCAGTACTTC
j_call: TRBJ1-6; clone_size: -; v_call: TRBV27; d_call: TRBD1; cdr3_aa: CASSLDWTGGNSPLHF; cdr3_nt: TGTGCCAGCAGCTTAGATTGGACAGGGGGTAATTCACCCCTCCACTTT
j_call: TRBJ2-6; clone_size: -; v_call: TRBV11-3; d_call: -; cdr3_aa: CASSSYQSGANVLTF; cdr3_nt: TGTGCCAGCAGTTCATACCAATCCGGGGCCAACGTCCTGACTTTC
j_call: TRBJ2-5; clone_size: -; v_call: TRBV6-1; d_call: -; cdr3_aa: CTSSLRGRETQYF; cdr3_nt: TGTACCAGCAGTTTACGGGGGCGAGAGACCCAGTACTTC
j_call: TRBJ2-1; clone_size: few; v_call: TRBV12-3/TRBV12-4; d_call: -; cdr3_aa: CASSLGGAMYNEQFF; cdr3_nt: TGTGCCAGCAGTTTAGGAGGGGCAATGTACAATGAGCAGTTCTTC
j_call: TRBJ1-1; clone_size: once; v_call: TRBV4-2; d_call: -; cdr3_aa: CASSDGARYRNTEAFF; cdr3_nt: TGTGCCAGCAGCGATGGGGCCCGATATCGAAACACTGAAGCTTTCTTT
j_call: TRBJ2-5; clone_size: -; v_call: TRBV27; d_call: -; cdr3_aa: CASKSGETQYF; cdr3_nt: TGTGCCAGCAAGTCCGGGGAGACCCAGTACTTC
j_call: TRBJ2-3; clone_size: many; v_call: TRBV7-2; d_call: -; cdr3_aa: CASSLGWGADTQYF; cdr3_nt: TGTGCCAGCAGCTTAGGGTGGGGAGCGGATACGCAGTATTTT
j_call: TRBJ1-6; clone_size: -; v_call: TRBV25-1; d_call: TRBD1; cdr3_aa: CASSRQGPNSPLHF; cdr3_nt: TGTGCCAGCAGTAGACAGGGTCCCAATTCACCCCTCCACTTT
j_call: TRBJ2-1; clone_size: once; v_call: TRBV19; d_call: -; cdr3_aa: CASSTAIFYNEQFF; cdr3_nt: TGTGCCAGTAGTACGGCCATTTTCTACAATGAGCAGTTCTTC